These 24 T cell receptor beta chains originate from one sample sequenced in a study of blood T cell repertoires in COVID-19. Repertoires were generated with immunoSEQ multiplex PCR, while TCRdb's copy carries only in-frame clones and drops some. The sample yields under 200,000 clones, 83% seen once. The sequenced sample consisted of peripheral blood. The receptors originated from a human donor in a cohort sampled during active COVID-19.

There are a few counts of this clone. The chain employs TRBV3-1 (or the pseudogene TRBV3-2) and TRBJ2-1, with D tentatively TRBD2 (6 bases). With 4 bases removed from V and 2 bases from J, the gap between germline ends came to 15 bases. Per the germline V gene, CDR1 is LGHDT and CDR2 is YNNKEL (reference sequence). There are 16 residues in the CDR3. The CDR3 DNA sequence: TGTGCCAGCAGCCCGCAGGCGGGCGGGGCCTACAATGAGCAGTTCTTC. Encoded protein: CASSPQAGGAYNEQFF.

The chain carries TRBV6-5 and TRBJ1-5, with no clear D. This CDR3 is 15 amino acids long. Germline CDR1 reads MNHEY; CDR2 reads SVGAGI. V lost 11 bases to trimming and J lost 0 bases, with 17 bases between them. Written as DNA, the CDR3 is TGTGCCTCCCGGAGAGGTTCCTCTAGCAATCAGCCCCAGCATTTT. Amino acids: CASRRGSSSNQPQHF.

J is TRBJ2-1 and V is TRBV5-6; weak D call: TRBD2 (6 bases). The CDR3 has 14 amino acids. Germline V gene data show CDR1 as SGHDT and CDR2 as YYEEEE. V was clipped by 4 bases and J by 0 bases, with 8 bases between them. DNA of the CDR3: TGTGCCAGCAGCCCCGGGAGCTCCTACAATGAGCAGTTCTTC. Protein product: CASSPGSSYNEQFF.

The chain joins TRBV27 to TRBJ2-7; 8 bases align to TRBD1. CDR1 and CDR2 from the germline V gene are MNHEY and SMNVEV (reference sequence). CDR3 length: 16 amino acids. V lost 5 bases and J lost 2; bases outside the gene matches: 11. The CDR3 nucleotides are TGTGCCAGCAGTCTAGGACAGGGAATTGAGGCCTACGAGCAGTACTTC. Amino acids: CASSLGQGIEAYEQYF.

A single count supports this clone. This rearrangement joins TRBV5-4 to TRBJ1-3, with no clear D. The germline V and J ends were trimmed by 2 bases and 4 bases, with 10 bases remaining between them. There are 14 residues in the CDR3. CDR1 and CDR2 (germline): SGHNT, YYREEE (reference sequence). CDR3 coding DNA: TGTGCCAGCAGCTTAGGCCTAGAGGGAAACACCATATATTTT. This translates into CASSLGLEGNTIYF.

The DNA for the CDR3 is TGTGCCAGCAGTCCCCTTGGGCTAGCGGGAGTTACAGATACGCAGTATTTT. This codes for CASSPLGLAGVTDTQYF. This chain uses TRBV6-6 with TRBJ2-3; 10 nucleotides line up with TRBD2. The CDR3 loop spans 17 amino acids. Germline V gene data show CDR1 as MNHNY and CDR2 as SVGAGI (reference sequence). With V trimmed by 5 bases and J by 3 bases, 11 bases remained unmatched.

This clone was detected a few times. The chain couples TRBV7-2 to TRBJ1-2; no clear D. CDR3 size: 11 residues. Trimming pared 1 base from V and 7 bases from J, leaving 4 bases between. Per germline, CDR1 SGHTA and CDR2 FQGNSA. CDR3 region: CASSLGAGYTF. DNA of the CDR3: TGTGCCAGCAGCTTAGGGGCTGGCTACACCTTC.

Written as DNA, the CDR3 is TGTGCCAGCTCACCGGGCGTTACAGGGGGCGATTATGGCTACACCTTC. Amino acids: CASSPGVTGGDYGYTF. The chain joins TRBV18 to TRBJ1-2; TRBD1 matches 9 bases. Germline CDR1 and CDR2: KGHSH and LQKENI. This CDR3 comprises 16 residues. J gave up 5 bases and V 3 bases, and 10 bases lay outside the gene matches.

The chain recombines TRBV9 with TRBJ2-6, with 7 bases fitting TRBD1. V was pared by 0 bases and J by 12 bases, with 9 bases of the junction left unmatched. CDR3 length equals 15 residues. CDR1 is SGDLS, CDR2 YYNGEE, per germline. The CDR3 nucleotides are TGTGCCAGCAGCGTAGCCCCGGACAGGCTGCCCGTCCTGACTTTC. This translates into CASSVAPDRLPVLTF.

The chain joins TRBV4-2 to TRBJ2-7, with TRBD1 as a possible D gene (6 bases). Germline-derived CDR1 and CDR2 are LGHNA and YNFKEQ. The length of the CDR3 is 14 residues. The V gene lost 1 base and the J gene lost 1 base, with 8 bases spanning the gap. The CDR3 DNA reads TGTGCCAGCAGCCAAGGAGGACAGTCCTACGAGCAGTACTTC. Translating it yields CASSQGGQSYEQYF.

The gene calls are TRBV9 and TRBJ1-5; perhaps TRBD1 as D (6 bases). The CDR3 covers 14 residues. The V gene lost 3 bases and the J gene lost 0 bases, with 7 bases spanning the gap. Germline V gene lookup returns CDR1 SGDLS and CDR2 YYNGEE. The CDR3 DNA reads as TGTGCCAGCAGCGGACAGGATAGCAATCAGCCCCAGCATTTT. Amino acids: CASSGQDSNQPQHF. Looking up the rest from reference TRBV9 and TRBJ1-5 gives the full variable domain: DSGVTQTPKHLITATGQRVTLRCSPRSGDLSVYWYQQSLDQGLQFLIQYYNGEERAKGNILERFSAQQFPDLHSELNLSSLELGDSALYFCASSGQDSNQPQHFGDGTRLSIL.

This clone has just a few counts. The same CDR3 can be traced to other DNA sequences in this sample. V gene TRBV7-9 combines with J gene TRBJ2-7; 11 bases align to TRBD1. Trimming removed 5 bases from V and 4 bases from J; junction bases left unmatched: 4. CDR3 length: 14 amino acids. Germline V gene sequence: CDR1 SEHNR, CDR2 FQNEAQ (reference sequence). DNA for the CDR3: TGTGCCAGCAGCCCCGGGACAGGGGGGTACGAGCAGTACTTC. Protein sequence: CASSPGTGGYEQYF. Complete variable domain (other parts from reference TRBV7-9 and TRBJ2-7): DTGVSQNPRHKITKRGQNVTFRCDPISEHNRLYWYRQTLGQGPEFLTYFQNEAQLEKSRLLSDRFSAERPKGSFSTLEIQRTEQGDSAMYLCASSPGTGGYEQYFGPGTRLTVT.

This clone was seen only once. This sequence joins TRBV9 and TRBJ2-7; D perhaps matches TRBD1 (6 bases). Germline CDR1 reads SGDLS; CDR2 reads YYNGEE. V was cut by 0 bases and J by 3 bases, with 13 bases left in between. The CDR3 sequence is 15 residues long. The CDR3: CASSVAGTGHYEQYF. CDR3 bases: TGTGCCAGCAGCGTAGCGGGCACAGGGCACTACGAGCAGTACTTC.

V and J are TRBV2 and TRBJ1-1, with unresolved D. Germline lookup yields CDR1 SNHLY and CDR2 FYNNEI. The CDR3 is made up of 15 amino acids. Trimming took off 2 bases at V and 5 bases at J, with 15 bases between the two ends. CDR3 DNA sequence: TGTGCCAGCAGTGAATCACCGGGGTGGTGGACTGAAGCTTTCTTT. Its translation: CASSESPGWWTEAFF.

The rearrangement links TRBV10-2 to TRBJ2-7; D is possibly TRBD2 (6 bases). Germline V gives CDR1 WSHSY, CDR2 SAAADI. This CDR3 region has 13 residues. The ends were cut back, 10 bases at V and 6 bases at J, with 19 bases in the middle. The CDR3 region is CAISVGGISEQYF. The CDR3 DNA follows: TGCGCCATTTCTGTCGGGGGTATTAGCGAGCAGTACTTC.

The rearrangement joins TRBV28 to TRBJ2-7; D possibly corresponds to TRBD1 (7 bases). Germline CDR1 is MDHEN and CDR2 is SYDVKM. V gave up 2 bases and J gave up 2 bases, with 13 bases separating them. The CDR3 consists of 15 residues. The CDR3 loop reads CASSLGRTGPYEQYF. CDR3 DNA sequence: TGTGCCAGCAGTTTAGGGAGGACAGGTCCCTACGAGCAGTACTTC.

This clone was seen a single time. This chain links TRBV7-8 with TRBJ2-7; 11 bases fit TRBD2. The CDR3 covers 14 residues. V gave up 1 base and J gave up 10 bases; unmatched junction bases: 6. The germline V gene encodes CDR1 SGHVS and CDR2 FQNEAQ. CDR3 DNA: TGTGCCAGCAGCTTAGTAGCGGGAGGGTCCCGTCAGTACTTC. Its protein product is CASSLVAGGSRQYF.

Turning to this clone: The same CDR3 also results from other DNA sequences found in this sample. This chain uses TRBV7-2 with TRBJ1-3; 7 bases line up with TRBD1. J was trimmed by 3 bases and V by 5 bases; bases with no gene match: 4. The CDR3 is 14 amino acids. Germline CDR1 is SGHTA and CDR2 is FQGNSA. DNA of the CDR3: TGTGCCAGCAGCCAACAGGGGAGTGGAAACACCATATATTTT. Its protein product is CASSQQGSGNTIYF.

The chain recombines TRBV7-3 with TRBJ2-3, with 9 nucleotides matching TRBD1. This CDR3 region has 14 residues. CDR1 is SGHTA and CDR2 is FQGTGA in the germline V gene. V lost 5 bases, J lost 10 bases, and 10 bases stayed unmatched. CDR3 region: CASSLGQGSKSQYF. The DNA of the CDR3 is TGTGCCAGCAGCCTCGGACAGGGGAGTAAATCGCAGTATTTT. The whole variable domain, remainder taken from reference TRBV7-3 and TRBJ2-3, is GAGVSQTPSNKVTEKGKYVELRCDPISGHTALYWYRQSLGQGPEFLIYFQGTGAADDSGLPNDRFFAVRPEGSVSTLKIQRTERGDSAVYLCASSLGQGSKSQYFGPGTRLTVL.

In its sample, this clone was seen a few times. This chain connects TRBV11-2 to TRBJ2-7, with D possibly TRBD1 on 5 matching bases. The CDR3 has 15 amino acids. V gave up 2 bases and J gave up 0 bases, with 11 bases separating them. Germline CDR1 and CDR2: SGHAT and FQNNGV. The CDR3 reads CASSLSPGSSYEQYF. CDR3 DNA: TGTGCCAGCAGCTTATCCCCAGGGTCCTCCTACGAGCAGTACTTC.

This clone has just a few counts. The rearrangement links TRBV6-2 or TRBV6-3 to TRBJ2-4; maybe TRBD2 (7 bases). Germline CDR1 reads MNHEY; CDR2 reads SVGEGT. V lost 6 bases and J lost 8, with 17 bases in between. The CDR3 spans 14 residues. The CDR3 loop reads CASSPTPRGHIQYF. CDR3 DNA: TGTGCCAGCAGCCCAACGCCGCGGGGGCACATTCAGTACTTC.

The chain recombines TRBV21-1 with TRBJ1-4; whether TRBD1, the table's D call, matches the DNA was not checked. TRBV21-1 is a recognized pseudogene. The CDR3 covers 12 residues. The CDR3 loop is CARTHPWANGFF. The CDR3 DNA is TGTGCCAGAACCCACCCGTGGGCGAATGGCTTTTTT.

The CDR3 sequence: CASSLAAGGLADTQYF. The CDR3 DNA sequence: TGTGCCAGCAGCTTAGCGGCGGGGGGGTTGGCAGATACGCAGTATTTT. The chain employs TRBV7-2 and TRBJ2-3; 9 nucleotides match TRBD2. CDR3 length: 16 residues. The germline V gene encodes CDR1 SGHTA and CDR2 FQGNSA. V was clipped by 0 bases and J by 4 bases; unmatched bases: 5.

This clone was found once. The rearrangement uses TRBV9 and TRBJ1-1; maybe TRBD1 (6 bases). Germline V CDR1 and CDR2: SGDLS, YYNGEE. This CDR3 is 13 amino acids long. Trimming removed 4 bases at V and 1 base at J, with 8 bases between. The CDR3 sequence: CASSPTGNTEAFF. Written as DNA, the CDR3 is TGTGCCAGCAGCCCGACAGGGAACACTGAAGCTTTCTTT.